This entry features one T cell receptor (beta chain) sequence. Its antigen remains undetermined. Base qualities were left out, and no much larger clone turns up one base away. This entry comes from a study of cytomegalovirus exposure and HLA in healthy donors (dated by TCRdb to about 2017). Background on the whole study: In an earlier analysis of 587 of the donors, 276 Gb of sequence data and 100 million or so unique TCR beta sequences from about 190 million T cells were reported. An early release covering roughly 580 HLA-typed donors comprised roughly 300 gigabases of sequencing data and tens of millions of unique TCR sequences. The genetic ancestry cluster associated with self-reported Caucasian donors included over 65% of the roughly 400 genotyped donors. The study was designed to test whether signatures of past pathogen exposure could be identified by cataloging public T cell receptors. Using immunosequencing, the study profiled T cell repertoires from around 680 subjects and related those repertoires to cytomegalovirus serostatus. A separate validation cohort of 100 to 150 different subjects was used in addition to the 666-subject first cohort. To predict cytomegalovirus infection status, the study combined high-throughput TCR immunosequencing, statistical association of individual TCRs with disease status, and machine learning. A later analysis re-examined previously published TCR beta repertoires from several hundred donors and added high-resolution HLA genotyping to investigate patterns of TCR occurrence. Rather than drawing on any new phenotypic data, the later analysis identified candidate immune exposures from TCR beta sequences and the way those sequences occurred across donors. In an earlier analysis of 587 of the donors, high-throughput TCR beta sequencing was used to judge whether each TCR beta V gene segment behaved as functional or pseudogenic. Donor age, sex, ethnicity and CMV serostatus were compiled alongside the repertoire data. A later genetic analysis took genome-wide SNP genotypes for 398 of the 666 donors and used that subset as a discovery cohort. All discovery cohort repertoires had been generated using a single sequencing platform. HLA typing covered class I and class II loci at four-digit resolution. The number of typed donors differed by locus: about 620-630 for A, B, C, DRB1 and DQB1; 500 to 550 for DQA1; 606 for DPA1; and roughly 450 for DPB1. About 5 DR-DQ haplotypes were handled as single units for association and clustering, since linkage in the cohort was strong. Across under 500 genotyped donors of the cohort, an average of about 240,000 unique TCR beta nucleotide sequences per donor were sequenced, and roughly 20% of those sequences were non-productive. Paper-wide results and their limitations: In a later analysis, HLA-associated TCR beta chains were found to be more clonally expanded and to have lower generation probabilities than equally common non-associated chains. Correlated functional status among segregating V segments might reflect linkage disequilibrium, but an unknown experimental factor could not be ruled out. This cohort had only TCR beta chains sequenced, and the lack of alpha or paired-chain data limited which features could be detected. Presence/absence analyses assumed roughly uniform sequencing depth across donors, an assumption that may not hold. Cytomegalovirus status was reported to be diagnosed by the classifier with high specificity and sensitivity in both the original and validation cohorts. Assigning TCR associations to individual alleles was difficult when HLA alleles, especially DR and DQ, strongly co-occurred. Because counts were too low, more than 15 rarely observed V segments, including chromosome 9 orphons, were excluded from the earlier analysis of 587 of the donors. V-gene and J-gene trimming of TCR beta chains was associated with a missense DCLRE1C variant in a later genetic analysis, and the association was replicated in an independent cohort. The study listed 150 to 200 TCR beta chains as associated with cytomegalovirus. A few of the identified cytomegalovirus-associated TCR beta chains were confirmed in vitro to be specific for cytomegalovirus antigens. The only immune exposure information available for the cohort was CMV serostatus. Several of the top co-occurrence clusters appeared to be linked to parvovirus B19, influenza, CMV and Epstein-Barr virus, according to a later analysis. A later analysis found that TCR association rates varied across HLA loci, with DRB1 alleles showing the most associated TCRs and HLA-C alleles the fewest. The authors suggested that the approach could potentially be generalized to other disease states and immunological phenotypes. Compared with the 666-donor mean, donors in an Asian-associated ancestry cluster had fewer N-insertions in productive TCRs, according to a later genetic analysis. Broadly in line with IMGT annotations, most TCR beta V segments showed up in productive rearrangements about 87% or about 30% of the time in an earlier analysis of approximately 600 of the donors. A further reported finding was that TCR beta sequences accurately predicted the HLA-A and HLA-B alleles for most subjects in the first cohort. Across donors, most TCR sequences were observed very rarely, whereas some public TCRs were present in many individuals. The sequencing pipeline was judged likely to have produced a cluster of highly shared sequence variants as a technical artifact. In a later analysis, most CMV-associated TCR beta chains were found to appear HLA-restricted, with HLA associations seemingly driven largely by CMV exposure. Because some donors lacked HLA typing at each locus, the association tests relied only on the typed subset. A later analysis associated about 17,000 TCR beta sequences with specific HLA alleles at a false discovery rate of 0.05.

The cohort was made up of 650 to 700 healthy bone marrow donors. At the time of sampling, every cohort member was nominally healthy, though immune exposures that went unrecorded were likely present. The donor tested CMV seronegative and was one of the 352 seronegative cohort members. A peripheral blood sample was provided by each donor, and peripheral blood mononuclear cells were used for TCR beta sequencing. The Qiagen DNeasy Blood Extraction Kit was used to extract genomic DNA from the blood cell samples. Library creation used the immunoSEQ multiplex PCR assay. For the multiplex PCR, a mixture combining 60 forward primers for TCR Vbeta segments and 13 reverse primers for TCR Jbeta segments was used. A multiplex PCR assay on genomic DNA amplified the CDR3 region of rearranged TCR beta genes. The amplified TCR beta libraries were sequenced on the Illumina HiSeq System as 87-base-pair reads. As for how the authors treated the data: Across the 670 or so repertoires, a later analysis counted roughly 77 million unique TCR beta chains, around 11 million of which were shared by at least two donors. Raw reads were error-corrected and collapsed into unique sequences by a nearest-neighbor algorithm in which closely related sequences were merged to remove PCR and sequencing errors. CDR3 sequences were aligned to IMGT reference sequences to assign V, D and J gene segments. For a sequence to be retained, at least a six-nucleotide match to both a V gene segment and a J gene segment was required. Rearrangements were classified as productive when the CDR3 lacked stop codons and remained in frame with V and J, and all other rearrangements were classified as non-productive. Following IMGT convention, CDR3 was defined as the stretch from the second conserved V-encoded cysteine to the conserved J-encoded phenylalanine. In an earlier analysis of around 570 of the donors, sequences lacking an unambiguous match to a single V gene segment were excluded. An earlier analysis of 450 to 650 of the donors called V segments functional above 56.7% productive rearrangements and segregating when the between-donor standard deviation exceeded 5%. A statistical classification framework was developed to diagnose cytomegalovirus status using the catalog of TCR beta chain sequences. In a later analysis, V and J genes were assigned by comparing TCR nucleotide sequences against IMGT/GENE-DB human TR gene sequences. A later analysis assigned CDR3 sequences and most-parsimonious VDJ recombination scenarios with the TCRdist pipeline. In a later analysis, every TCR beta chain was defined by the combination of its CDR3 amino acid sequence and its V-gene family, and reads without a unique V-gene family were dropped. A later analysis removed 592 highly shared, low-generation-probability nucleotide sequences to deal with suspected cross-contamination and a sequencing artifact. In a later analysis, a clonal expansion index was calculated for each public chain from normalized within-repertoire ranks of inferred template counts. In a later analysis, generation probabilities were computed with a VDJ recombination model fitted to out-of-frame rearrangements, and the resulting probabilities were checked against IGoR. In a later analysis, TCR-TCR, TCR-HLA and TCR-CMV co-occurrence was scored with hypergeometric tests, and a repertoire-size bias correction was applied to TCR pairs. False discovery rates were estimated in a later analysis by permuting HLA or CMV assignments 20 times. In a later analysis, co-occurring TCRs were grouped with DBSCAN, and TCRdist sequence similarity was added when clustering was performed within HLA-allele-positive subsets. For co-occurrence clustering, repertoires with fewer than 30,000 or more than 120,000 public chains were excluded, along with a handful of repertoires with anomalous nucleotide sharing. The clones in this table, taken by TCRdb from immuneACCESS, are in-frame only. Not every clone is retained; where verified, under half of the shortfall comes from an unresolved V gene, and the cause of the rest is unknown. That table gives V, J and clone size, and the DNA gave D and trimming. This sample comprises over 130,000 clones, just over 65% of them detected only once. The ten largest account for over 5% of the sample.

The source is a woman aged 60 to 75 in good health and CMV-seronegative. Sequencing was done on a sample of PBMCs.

The CDR3 protein: CASSWKGATEAFF. The DNA sequence reads TGTGCCAGCAGCTGGAAGGGGGCGACTGAAGCTTTCTTT. The rearranged chain carries TRBV5-6 and TRBJ1-1; 7 junctional bases match TRBD1. The germline V and J ends show losses of 3 bases and 5 bases respectively, and no gene match explains 4 bases of the junction. Including the terminal cysteine and phenylalanine, the CDR3 comprises 13 residues. The read is trimmed to its CDR3 DNA, 39 bases read in frame from base 1. The germline V gene encodes CDR1 SGHDT and CDR2 YYEEEE.